This T cell receptor beta chain is from a study of early T cells in non-severe SARS-CoV-2 infection. Study-level information: Sequencing of bulk RNA from unsorted whole blood was done, without chain pairing.

MiXCR was run by TCRdb on the 5' RACE reads, yielding one entry per CDR3 protein. This sample has about 83,000 distinct CDR3 sequences, with roughly 10% found just once. V lost 7 bases, J lost 4 bases, and 6 bases stayed unmatched. The CDR3 consists of 13 residues. The table lists this clonotype with many counts. This sequence joins TRBV12-3 or TRBV12-4 and TRBJ1-2, with TRBD1 matching 7 bases. This sample comprised whole blood, obtained at baseline. The TCR comes from an adult who was a healthcare worker with PCR-confirmed SARS-CoV-2 infection or an uninfected control (not recorded which). The CDR3 reads CASIPTGTYGYTF. CDR3 coding DNA: TGTGCCAGCATCCCGACAGGGACCTATGGCTACACCTTC.